This note documents a single T cell receptor beta chain sequence. The target antigen is unknown. This entry comes from a study of T cell responses to AZD1222 COVID-19 vaccine. The protocol was immunoSEQ multiplex PCR, while the TCRdb copy is restricted to in-frame clones and leaves out a portion. The sample shows under 95,000 clones, 70% to 90% of them seen only once. The CDR3 totals 16 residues. CDR1 and CDR2 from the germline V gene are LGHNT and FRNRAP. The J segment lost 3 bases and the V segment lost 5 bases, leaving 9 bases of the junction unmatched. Both about-4-week and about-12-week second-dose recipients were combined. Study-level findings and limits: The study identified only six AZD1222 recipients as seropositive at baseline. Donors skewed white British and female; clonal diversity was possibly underestimated.

Here the sequenced sample was peripheral blood, taken 28 days after the second AZD1222 dose. The rearrangement uses TRBV12-5 and TRBJ2-4; 8 bases map to TRBD1. The receptor was derived from an adult who received the AZD1222 COVID-19 vaccine. The CDR3, as DNA: TGTGCTAGTGGTCCGACACTTGGACAGGGCAAAAACATTCAGTACTTC. Amino acid sequence: CASGPTLGQGKNIQYF. The full variable domain, with the rest looked up from reference TRBV12-5 and TRBJ2-4, is DARVTQTPRHKVTEMGQEVTMRCQPILGHNTVFWYRQTMMQGLELLAYFRNRAPLDDSGMPKDRFSAEMPDATLATLKIQPSEPRDSAVYFCASGPTLGQGKNIQYFGAGTRLSVL.